Listed here are 32 T cell receptor beta chains from one sample, sequenced in a study of blood T cell repertoires in COVID-19. Method: immunoSEQ multiplex PCR; TCRdb's copy keeps in-frame clones and lacks some. Here the sample spans some 320,000 clones, 90% being singletons. Sequencing was carried out using PBMCs or T cells enriched from blood (not recorded which). The receptors originated from a man aged 55 to 70 who had recovered from COVID-19.

This chain uses TRBV13 with TRBJ1-1; weak D call: TRBD1 (5 bases). This CDR3 comprises 15 residues. The germline CDR1 and CDR2 sequences are PRHDT and FYEKMQ (reference sequence). With 5 bases removed from V and 5 bases from J, the gap between germline ends came to 18 bases. CDR3: CASSPPGVMRTEAFF. Here the CDR3 DNA reads TGTGCCAGCAGCCCGCCGGGGGTTATGAGGACTGAAGCTTTCTTT.

Concerning this clone itself: Additional DNA sequences in this sample encode the identical CDR3. V and J are TRBV9 and TRBJ1-5; D possibly corresponds to TRBD1 (5 bases). CDR3 length equals 15 residues. Trimming stripped 0 bases from V and 1 base from J, with 8 bases between. The germline V gene has CDR1 SGDLS and CDR2 YYNGEE. CDR3: CASSVDGGSNQPQHF. In DNA form, the CDR3 reads TGTGCCAGCAGCGTAGACGGGGGAAGCAATCAGCCCCAGCATTTT.

The chain has TRBV3-1 (or the pseudogene TRBV3-2) and TRBJ2-3; TRBD2 aligns across 12 bases. The germline V gene has CDR1 LGHDT and CDR2 YNNKEL (reference sequence). The CDR3 has 17 residues. The V gene end was trimmed by 0 bases and the J gene end by 6 bases; junction bases not matched to a gene: 7. CDR3 region: CASSQDSLAGGPDTQYF. Here the CDR3 DNA reads TGTGCCAGCAGCCAAGATTCGCTAGCGGGGGGGCCCGATACGCAGTATTTT.

V gene TRBV7-8 combines with J gene TRBJ1-1, with 7 bases aligning to TRBD1. Trimming at V came to 5 bases and at J to 1 base, leaving 7 bases not matched to a gene. The CDR3 has 15 residues. The germline gives CDR1 SGHVS, CDR2 FQNEAQ. For the CDR3, the DNA is TGTGCCAGCAGCCCGTGGGACAGACCGAACACTGAAGCTTTCTTT. It is translated as CASSPWDRPNTEAFF.

This chain joins TRBV6-2 or TRBV6-3 and TRBJ2-5; no clear D. Germline CDR1 and CDR2: MNHEY and SVGEGT. V was trimmed by 2 bases and J by 3 bases, leaving 7 bases between them. The CDR3 covers 13 residues. CDR3 bases: TGTGCCAGCAGTTACCCAAACAAAGAGACCCAGTACTTC. This gives the protein CASSYPNKETQYF.

DNA of the CDR3: TGTGCCACCAGTGATTTACAGACAGCGGGAGAAGGGTACAATGAGCAGTTCTTC. Protein sequence: CATSDLQTAGEGYNEQFF. The chain is built from TRBV24-1 and TRBJ2-1; 8 bases map to TRBD2. Unmatched junction bases numbered 11, after V lost 1 base and J lost 4 bases. CDR1 is KGHDR, CDR2 SFDVKD, per germline. This CDR3 comprises 18 residues.

The rearrangement links TRBV5-1 to TRBJ1-1; TRBD1 matches 7 bases. The CDR3 has 15 amino acids. V shed 3 bases and J 1 base; nucleotides not matched to a gene: 6. Germline V gives CDR1 SGHRS, CDR2 YFSETQ. This chain's CDR3 is CASSWSGQPNTEAFF. CDR3 coding DNA: TGCGCCAGCAGCTGGTCGGGACAGCCGAACACTGAAGCTTTCTTT.

The chain has TRBV7-3 and TRBJ2-1, with D hard to call. The germline V and J ends were trimmed by 2 bases and 0 bases, with 8 bases remaining between them. CDR1 and CDR2 from the germline V gene are SGHTA and FQGTGA. This CDR3 is built from 15 residues. Here the CDR3 reads CASSLQAGSYNEQFF. DNA of the CDR3: TGTGCCAGCAGCTTACAGGCAGGCTCCTACAATGAGCAGTTCTTC.

This CDR3 reads CASSLVGTSGELFF. The CDR3 DNA sequence: TGCGCCAGCAGCTTGGTGGGGACATCCGGGGAGCTGTTTTTT. The chain couples TRBV5-1 to TRBJ2-2; D is perhaps TRBD1 (6 bases). V dropped 0 bases and J dropped 6 bases, with 9 bases sitting between them. This CDR3 region has 14 residues. Germline lookup yields CDR1 SGHRS and CDR2 YFSETQ. The entire variable domain, with the rest obtained from reference TRBV5-1 and TRBJ2-2, is as follows: KAGVTQTPRYLIKTRGQQVTLSCSPISGHRSVSWYQQTPGQGLQFLFEYFSETQRNKGNFPGRFSGRQFSNSRSEMNVSTLELGDSALYLCASSLVGTSGELFFGEGSRLTVL.

The chain couples TRBV5-1 to TRBJ1-1; 12 bases agree with TRBD1. Germline CDR1 is SGHRS and CDR2 is YFSETQ. V was pared by 5 bases and J by 5 bases, with 13 bases of the junction left unmatched. The CDR3 extends over 17 amino acids. CDR3 DNA: TGCGCCAGCAGGGAATCCGGGACAGGGGGCCGGGGGACTGAAGCTTTCTTT. This codes for CASRESGTGGRGTEAFF.

Only one count was recorded for this clone. The genes are TRBV3-1 (or the pseudogene TRBV3-2) and TRBJ2-5; the D is unclear. Trimming shortened V by 7 bases and J by 4 bases, and 16 bases separated the two germline ends. The CDR3 runs 14 residues. Germline V gene lookup returns CDR1 LGHDT and CDR2 YNNKEL (reference sequence). The CDR3 DNA sequence: TGTGCCAGCAAGAGTTTAATCTCTGCAGAGACCCAGTACTTC. Translation: CASKSLISAETQYF.

The chain carries TRBV9 and TRBJ2-1; perhaps TRBD2 as D (5 bases). The CDR3 totals 16 residues. CDR1 and CDR2 (germline): SGDLS, YYNGEE. The V and J ends lost 3 bases and 5 bases respectively, with 18 bases between them. The CDR3 coding sequence is TGTGCCAGCAGCGGCCCCGTTGGGAGCGGACACAATGAGCAGTTCTTC. Amino acids: CASSGPVGSGHNEQFF.

This clone was observed once. This chain uses TRBV2 with TRBJ1-5; TRBD1 agrees at 8 bases. V dropped 7 bases and J dropped 7; count of bases not matched to a gene: 12. CDR3 size: 15 residues. Germline CDR1 SNHLY, CDR2 FYNNEI. CDR3 sequence: CASKADRALGQPQHF. Here the CDR3 DNA reads TGTGCCAGCAAGGCGGACAGGGCTCTAGGGCAGCCCCAGCATTTT. Supplemented by reference TRBV2 and TRBJ1-5, the full variable domain reads EPEVTQTPSHQVTQMGQEVILRCVPISNHLYFYWYRQILGQKVEFLVSFYNNEISEKSEIFDDQFSVERPDGSNFTLKIRSTKLEDSAMYFCASKADRALGQPQHFGDGTRLSIL.

This clone was counted a single time. This sequence joins TRBV11-2 and TRBJ2-7; TRBD2 aligns across 7 bases. J was trimmed by 3 bases and V by 5 bases; bases with no gene match: 10. This CDR3 contains 15 residues. In germline, CDR1 is SGHAT, CDR2 FQNNGV. The CDR3 is CASSLTSGTNYEQYF. CDR3 bases: TGTGCCAGCAGCCTTACATCCGGGACTAACTACGAGCAGTACTTC.

This chain joins TRBV11-2 and TRBJ1-2; 8 positions agree with TRBD1. J gave up 3 bases and V 5 bases, and 14 bases lay outside the gene matches. The CDR3 runs to 17 residues. The germline V gene has CDR1 SGHAT and CDR2 FQNNGV. The CDR3 nucleotides are TGTGCCAGCAGCCCCGGCCCGCAGGGGGCGTTTGACTATGGCTACACCTTC. Amino acid sequence: CASSPGPQGAFDYGYTF.

This chain's CDR3 is CASSTRQGEATEAFF. The CDR3 DNA reads as TGTGCCAGTAGTACTCGACAGGGAGAGGCCACTGAAGCTTTCTTT. The V call is TRBV19, the J call TRBJ1-1; 7 bases match TRBD1. This CDR3 comprises 15 residues. Germline V gives CDR1 LNHDA, CDR2 SQIVND (reference sequence). Trimming took 4 bases from V and 4 from J; bases not matched to a gene: 9.

This clone occurred once. DNA of the CDR3: TGTGCCAGCAGTTACGGGAGGAGCACTGAAGCTTTCTTT. As protein: CASSYGRSTEAFF. The V and J genes are TRBV6-5 and TRBJ1-1; D unresolved. Germline V lookup: CDR1 MNHEY, CDR2 SVGAGI. The CDR3 has 13 amino acids. Trimming shortened V by 2 bases and J by 4 bases, and 8 bases separated the two germline ends.

The J gene is TRBJ1-2, the V gene TRBV19, with D uncertain. Per the germline V gene, CDR1 is LNHDA and CDR2 is SQIVND (reference sequence). The CDR3 has 14 residues. V lost 8 bases and J lost 4, with 17 bases in between. The CDR3 reads CASGKQPTPYGYTF. In nucleotides, the CDR3 is TGTGCCAGTGGAAAGCAGCCGACTCCCTATGGCTACACCTTC.

The V call is TRBV6-1, the J call TRBJ2-4, with 9 bases matching TRBD2. The ends lost 4 bases at V and 3 bases at J; junction bases unmatched: 13. The CDR3 runs to 18 residues. The germline gives CDR1 MNHNS, CDR2 SASEGT. The CDR3 sequence is CASSGLAGGPGVKNIQYF. In DNA, the CDR3 is TGTGCCAGCAGTGGTTTGGCGGGAGGGCCTGGAGTCAAAAACATTCAGTACTTC.

This sequence joins TRBV2 and TRBJ2-2, with TRBD1 identical over 10 bases. The CDR3 sequence is 15 residues long. Germline CDR1 reads SNHLY; CDR2 reads FYNNEI. V dropped 7 bases and J dropped 4; count of bases not matched to a gene: 6. The CDR3 protein is CASKRDRGITGELFF. CDR3 nucleotide sequence: TGTGCCAGCAAAAGGGACAGGGGAATCACCGGGGAGCTGTTTTTT. The full variable domain, its missing parts supplied by reference TRBV2 and TRBJ2-2, is EPEVTQTPSHQVTQMGQEVILRCVPISNHLYFYWYRQILGQKVEFLVSFYNNEISEKSEIFDDQFSVERPDGSNFTLKIRSTKLEDSAMYFCASKRDRGITGELFFGEGSRLTVL.

The rearrangement joins TRBV5-1 to TRBJ2-2; 8 bases line up with TRBD1. J was trimmed by 5 bases and V by 0 bases; bases with no gene match: 6. The CDR3 sequence is 16 residues long. CDR1 and CDR2 from the germline V gene are SGHRS and YFSETQ. The CDR3 nucleotides are TGCGCCAGCAGCTTGGGCAGGGGGCCTGGAACCGGGGAGCTGTTTTTT. The encoded protein is CASSLGRGPGTGELFF.

The chain recombines TRBV11-2 with TRBJ2-3, with 8 bases identical to TRBD2. The length of the CDR3 is 17 residues. The J segment lost 0 bases and the V segment lost 5 bases, leaving 10 bases of the junction unmatched. Germline V gene data show CDR1 as SGHAT and CDR2 as FQNNGV. The CDR3 reads CASSKHGGGLSTDTQYF. The CDR3 bases are TGTGCCAGCAGCAAACACGGGGGGGGGCTCAGCACAGATACGCAGTATTTT.

The chain links TRBV19 to TRBJ1-2; tentative D call: TRBD1 (5 bases). The CDR3 runs to 17 residues. Trimming left V 5 bases short and J 0 bases short, with 19 bases between. Germline CDR1 LNHDA, CDR2 SQIVND (reference sequence). The chain's CDR3 is CASSRPGSLSANYGYTF. CDR3 nucleotides: TGTGCCAGTAGTCGGCCAGGGTCGCTCTCCGCTAACTATGGCTACACCTTC.

This clone was counted only a few times. This sequence joins TRBV27 and TRBJ1-5, with D possibly being TRBD1 (6 bases). The CDR3 contains 14 residues. CDR1 is MNHEY, CDR2 SMNVEV, per germline (reference sequence). Trimming removed 4 bases from V and 6 bases from J, with 13 bases in between. The chain's CDR3 is CASSSQGRTQPQHF. The CDR3 DNA reads as TGTGCCAGCAGTTCACAGGGACGCACTCAGCCCCAGCATTTT.

This clone came up once. The rearrangement joins TRBV21-1 to TRBJ2-1; the table assigns TRBD1, which was not confirmed against the DNA. TRBV21-1 is a documented pseudogene. This CDR3 comprises 18 residues. For the CDR3, the DNA is TGTGCCAGCAGCAAAAGATGTCCCACCGTCCCCCTTACAAATGAGCAGTTCTTC. It is translated as CASSKRCPTVPLTNEQFF.

This clone was recorded a few times. V and J are TRBV4-1 and TRBJ2-7, with TRBD2 identical over 11 bases. V trimming: 1 base; J trimming: 9 bases; junction bases outside the gene matches: 11. Looked up from germline, CDR1 is MGHRA and CDR2 is YSYEKL. The CDR3 runs 16 residues. CDR3 loop: CASSQATLAGASGQYF. CDR3 sequence (DNA): TGCGCCAGCAGCCAAGCCACACTAGCGGGAGCTTCGGGGCAGTACTTC.

The rearrangement links TRBV19 to TRBJ2-3, with 8 bases that match TRBD1. V was clipped by 4 bases and J by 0 bases; unmatched bases: 3. Germline V gene data show CDR1 as LNHDA and CDR2 as SQIVND (reference sequence). The CDR3 is 15 residues long. CDR3 region: CASSTGGPSTDTQYF. CDR3 nucleotides: TGTGCCAGTAGTACAGGGGGCCCTAGCACAGATACGCAGTATTTT.

The chain links TRBV27 to TRBJ1-1; 10 positions agree with TRBD1. This CDR3 comprises 14 residues. After removal of 3 bases from V and 5 bases from J, the junction contained 3 bases not matched to a gene. Looked up from germline, CDR1 is MNHEY and CDR2 is SMNVEV (reference sequence). The CDR3: CASSLWGQGTEAFF. In nucleotides, the CDR3 is TGTGCCAGCAGTTTGTGGGGACAGGGGACTGAAGCTTTCTTT.

The chain has TRBV19 and TRBJ2-2; 10 bases map to TRBD2. With V trimmed by 9 bases and J by 4 bases, 5 bases remained unmatched. Germline values: CDR1 LNHDA, CDR2 SQIVND (reference sequence). This CDR3 has 14 residues. The DNA of the CDR3 is TGTGCCAGCCGGACTAGCGGAGTCACCGGGGAGCTGTTTTTT. This sequence encodes CASRTSGVTGELFF.

The chain is built from TRBV5-1 and TRBJ2-7; possibly TRBD1 for D (6 bases). V gave up 0 bases and J gave up 5 bases, with 9 bases separating them. Germline CDR1 is SGHRS and CDR2 is YFSETQ. There are 13 residues in the CDR3. Here the CDR3 reads CASSLGAGDEQYF. The CDR3 region has the DNA TGCGCCAGCAGCTTGGGGGCAGGGGACGAGCAGTACTTC.

V is TRBV20-1 and J is TRBJ2-7; no clear D gene. This CDR3 comprises 11 residues. V lost 5 bases, J lost 7 bases, and 12 bases lay in between. Germline lookup yields CDR1 DFQATT and CDR2 SNEGSKA (reference sequence). The CDR3 region has the DNA TGCAGTGCTCGATTACAGTGGGAGCAGTACTTC. It codes for CSARLQWEQYF.

The gene calls are TRBV18 and TRBJ2-7; TRBD1 matches at 7 bases. The V and J ends lost 3 bases and 2 bases, in that order; junction bases with no gene match: 4. Germline V lookup: CDR1 KGHSH, CDR2 LQKENI. There are 14 residues in the CDR3. CDR3: CASSPPGQPYEQYF. DNA of the CDR3: TGTGCCAGCTCACCCCCGGGACAGCCCTACGAGCAGTACTTC.